Described below is a single T cell receptor beta chain sequence and its context. No antigen is known for it. Profiling relied on immunoSEQ multiplex PCR, and the TCRdb table lists in-frame clones only, not all of them. The sample yields 100,000 or so clones, 92% seen once. In germline, CDR1 is MDHEN, CDR2 SYDVKM. J was trimmed by 1 base and V by 5 bases; bases with no gene match: 6. CDR3 length equals 15 residues. Blood sampling was done at baseline, cycle 4 day 1, and cycle 7 day 1. This specimen belongs to a study of OX40 agonist ivuxolimab in advanced cancers. Study in general: Dosing consisted of intravenous ivuxolimab at 0.01 to 10 mg/kg every 2 weeks. Study results and limitations: Normalized T-cell clonal expansion was also low in some nonresponders.

The sample in question was CD4+ or CD8+ T cells sorted from blood, obtained in a trial of the OX40 agonist ivuxolimab. The receptor's source is an adult with an advanced solid tumor such as melanoma, head and neck, liver or kidney cancer. The rearrangement links TRBV28 to TRBJ1-1, with 8 positions matching TRBD1. For the CDR3, the DNA is TGTGCCAGCAGTAACCGGGACAGGAAGAACACTGAAGCTTTCTTT. It translates to CASSNRDRKNTEAFF.